This T cell receptor beta chain appears in the sequencing data of a study of blood T cell repertoires in COVID-19. As for the study in general: COVID-19 samples collected from the United States, Italy and Spain covered acute and convalescent phases. The analysed material was cDNA or gDNA that came from T cells, B-cell-depleted T cells, or PBMCs.

In germline, CDR1 is LNHDA, CDR2 SQIVND (reference sequence). The CDR3 consists of 15 residues. With 4 bases clipped from V and 5 bases from J, the junction kept 7 bases outside the gene matches. Under the authors' procedure: Amplification with reference gene primers provided the estimates of nucleated cell counts. Here immunoSEQ multiplex PCR was the method, and the copy in TCRdb shows in-frame clones only, minus some. Clonal size and the V and J genes are those of that table, whereas D and trimming came from the DNA. In the table there are over 70,000 clones, approximately 80% of which are singletons.

The sequenced sample was peripheral blood. This sequence joins TRBV19 and TRBJ1-4, with TRBD1 matching 7 bases. This clonotype was obtained from a man aged 70 or older with acute or convalescent COVID-19. The CDR3 sequence: CASSNSRDRNEKLFF. The CDR3 DNA sequence: TGTGCCAGTAGTAATTCCCGGGACAGAAATGAAAAACTGTTTTTT. Using reference TRBV19 and TRBJ1-4 for the parts outside the CDR3, the full variable domain is DGGITQSPKYLFRKEGQNVTLSCEQNLNHDAMYWYRQDPGQGLRLIYYSQIVNDFQKGDIAEGYSVSREKKESFPLTVTSAQKNPTAFYLCASSNSRDRNEKLFFGSGTQLSVL.